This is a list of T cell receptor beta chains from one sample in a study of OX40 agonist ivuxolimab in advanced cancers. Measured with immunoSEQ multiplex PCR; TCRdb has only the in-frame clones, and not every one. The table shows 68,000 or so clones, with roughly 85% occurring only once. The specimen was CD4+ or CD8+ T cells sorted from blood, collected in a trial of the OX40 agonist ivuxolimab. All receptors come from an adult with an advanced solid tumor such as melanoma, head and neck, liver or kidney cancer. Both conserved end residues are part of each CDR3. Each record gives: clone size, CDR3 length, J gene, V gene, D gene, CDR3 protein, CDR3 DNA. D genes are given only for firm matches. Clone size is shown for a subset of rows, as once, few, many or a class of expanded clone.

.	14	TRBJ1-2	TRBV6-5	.	CASSRDGTNYGYTF	TGTGCCAGCAGTCGCGACGGGACTAACTATGGCTACACCTTC
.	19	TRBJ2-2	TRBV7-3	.	CASSHRAAVTQANTGELFF	TGTGCCAGCAGTCACCGGGCTGCAGTTACCCAGGCGAACACCGGGGAGCTGTTTTTT
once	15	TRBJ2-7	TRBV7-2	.	CASSSNPRGKGEQYF	TGTGCCAGCAGCTCAAACCCCCGGGGCAAGGGCGAGCAGTACTTC
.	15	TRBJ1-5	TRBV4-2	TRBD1	CASSQAGQQNQPQHF	TGTGCCAGCAGCCAAGCGGGACAGCAGAATCAGCCCCAGCATTTT
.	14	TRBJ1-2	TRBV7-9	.	CASSQGMGAYGYTF	TGTGCCAGCAGCCAAGGGATGGGAGCTTATGGCTACACCTTC
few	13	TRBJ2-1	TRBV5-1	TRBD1	CASSPTGDNEQFF	TGCGCCAGCAGCCCGACAGGGGACAATGAGCAGTTCTTC
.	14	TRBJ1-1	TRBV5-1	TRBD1	CASSLAGTGSEAFF	TGCGCCAGCAGCTTGGCCGGGACAGGGTCTGAAGCTTTCTTT
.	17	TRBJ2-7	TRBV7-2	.	CASSYYPTGTAGLEQYF	TGTGCCAGCAGCTACTACCCCACCGGGACAGCGGGCCTCGAGCAGTACTTC
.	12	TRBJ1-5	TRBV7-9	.	CASSLPDQPQHF	TGTGCCAGCAGCTTACCGGATCAGCCCCAGCATTTT
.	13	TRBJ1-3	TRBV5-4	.	CASSPGISNTIYF	TGTGCCAGCAGCCCGGGGATATCAAACACCATATATTTT
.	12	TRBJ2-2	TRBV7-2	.	CASSLEAGELFF	TGTGCCAGCAGCTTAGAAGCCGGGGAGCTGTTTTTT
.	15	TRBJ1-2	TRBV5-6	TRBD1	CASSFYGQAIYGYTF	TGTGCCAGCAGCTTCTATGGACAGGCGATCTATGGCTACACCTTC
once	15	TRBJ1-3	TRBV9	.	CASSVGTALGNTIYF	TGTGCCAGCAGCGTAGGCACAGCTCTTGGAAACACCATATATTTT
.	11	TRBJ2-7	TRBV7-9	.	CASSFSYEQYF	TGTGCCAGCAGCTTTTCCTACGAGCAGTACTTC
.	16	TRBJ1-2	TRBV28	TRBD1	CASSSLMGQILDGYTF	TGTGCCAGCAGTTCATTAATGGGACAGATTCTGGACGGCTACACCTTC
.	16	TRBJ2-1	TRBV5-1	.	CASIPGGTGGYNEQFF	TGCGCCAGCATCCCGGGGGGGACAGGAGGGTACAATGAGCAGTTCTTC
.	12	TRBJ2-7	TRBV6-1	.	CASSGRTIQQYF	TGTGCCAGCAGTGGCCGGACAATCCAGCAGTACTTC
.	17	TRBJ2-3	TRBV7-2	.	CASSLVRGGAGVDTQYF	TGTGCCAGCAGCTTAGTCCGGGGTGGGGCCGGTGTAGATACGCAGTATTTT
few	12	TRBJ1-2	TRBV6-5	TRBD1	CASSRDRDGYTF	TGTGCCAGCAGCCGGGACAGAGATGGCTACACCTTC
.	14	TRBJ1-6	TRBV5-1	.	CASSLVEDNSPLHF	TGCGCCAGCAGCTTGGTGGAAGATAATTCACCCCTCCACTTT
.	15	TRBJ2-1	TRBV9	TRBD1	CASSVGGTGANEQFF	TGTGCCAGCAGCGTAGGCGGGACAGGGGCCAATGAGCAGTTCTTC
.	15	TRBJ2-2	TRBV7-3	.	CASSPGGPNTGELFF	TGTGCCAGCAGCCCCGGGGGGCCGAACACCGGGGAGCTGTTTTTT
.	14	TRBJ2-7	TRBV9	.	CASSVGIGQYEQYF	TGTGCCAGCAGCGTAGGTATAGGGCAATACGAGCAGTACTTC
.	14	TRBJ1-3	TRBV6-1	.	CASSEMTGGSTIYF	TGTGCCAGCAGTGAAATGACAGGCGGAAGCACCATATATTTT
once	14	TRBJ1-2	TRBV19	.	CASTLGRINYGYTF	TGTGCCAGTACCTTGGGCCGTATAAACTATGGCTACACCTTC
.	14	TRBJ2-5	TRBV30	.	CAGTSAGAGETQYF	TGTGCCGGGACATCTGCGGGGGCGGGGGAGACCCAGTACTTC
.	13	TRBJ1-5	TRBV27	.	CASTLSAGQPQHF	TGTGCCAGCACTTTATCGGCGGGTCAGCCCCAGCATTTT
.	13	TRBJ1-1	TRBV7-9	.	CASSLGRQSTTFF	TGTGCCAGCAGCTTAGGACGACAGTCAACGACTTTCTTT
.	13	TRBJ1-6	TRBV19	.	CATAVLYNSPLHF	TGTGCCACCGCAGTACTCTATAATTCACCCCTCCACTTT
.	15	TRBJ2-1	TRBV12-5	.	CASGQGEAGYNEQFF	TGTGCTAGTGGGCAGGGGGAGGCTGGATACAATGAGCAGTTCTTC
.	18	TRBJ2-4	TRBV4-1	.	CASSQNLLGAQVKNIQYF	TGCGCCAGCAGCCAAAATCTTCTGGGGGCCCAGGTCAAAAACATTCAGTACTTC
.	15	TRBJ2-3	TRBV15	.	CATSREARNPDTQYF	TGTGCCACCAGCAGAGAGGCCCGCAACCCAGATACGCAGTATTTT
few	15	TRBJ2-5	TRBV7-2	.	CASSQQRGGQETQYF	TGTGCCAGCAGCCAACAGAGAGGGGGGCAAGAGACCCAGTACTTC
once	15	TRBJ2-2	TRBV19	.	CASSIRAGNTGELFF	TGTGCCAGTAGTATAAGGGCGGGCAACACCGGGGAGCTGTTTTTT
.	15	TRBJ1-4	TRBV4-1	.	CASSQEPEVRGKLFF	TGCGCCAGCAGCCAAGAACCGGAGGTCCGGGGAAAACTGTTTTTT
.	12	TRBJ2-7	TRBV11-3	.	CASSLDRVEQYF	TGTGCCAGCAGCTTAGATAGAGTCGAGCAGTACTTC
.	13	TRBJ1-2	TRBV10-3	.	CAINLSGGHGYTF	TGTGCCATCAACTTGTCGGGGGGTCATGGCTACACCTTC
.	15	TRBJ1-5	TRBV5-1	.	CASSLYGTPNQPQHF	TGCGCCAGCAGCTTATATGGGACACCGAATCAGCCCCAGCATTTT
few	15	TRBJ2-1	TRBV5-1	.	CASSFDGRAGNEQFF	TGCGCCAGCAGCTTTGATGGGCGGGCGGGCAATGAGCAGTTCTTC
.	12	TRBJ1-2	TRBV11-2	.	CASSVNQGGYTF	TGTGCCAGCAGCGTCAACCAAGGTGGCTACACCTTC
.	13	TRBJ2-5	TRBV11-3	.	CASSFRPRETQYF	TGTGCCAGCAGCTTTCGTCCCCGGGAGACCCAGTACTTC
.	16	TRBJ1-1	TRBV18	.	CASSPLPSGQNTEAFF	TGTGCCAGCTCACCACTCCCGAGTGGGCAGAACACTGAAGCTTTCTTT
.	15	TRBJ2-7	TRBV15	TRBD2	CATSRNSGGAGEQYF	TGTGCCACCAGCAGAAATAGCGGGGGGGCCGGAGAGCAGTACTTC
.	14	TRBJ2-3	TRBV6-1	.	CASSEVAVSDTQYF	TGTGCCAGCAGTGAGGTGGCGGTTTCAGATACGCAGTATTTT
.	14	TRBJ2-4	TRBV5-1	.	CASSGGFAKNIQYF	TGCGCCAGCAGCGGGGGCTTCGCCAAAAACATTCAGTACTTC
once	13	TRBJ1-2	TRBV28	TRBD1	CAIRRDRDYGYTF	TGTGCCATCCGACGGGACAGGGACTATGGCTACACCTTC
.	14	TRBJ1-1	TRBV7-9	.	CASGPSWGNTEAFF	TGTGCCAGCGGGCCGTCGTGGGGGAACACTGAAGCTTTCTTT
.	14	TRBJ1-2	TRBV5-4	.	CASSSGGGHFGYTF	TGTGCCAGCAGCTCTGGGGGGGGACATTTTGGCTACACCTTC
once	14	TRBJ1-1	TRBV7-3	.	CASSLYGTNTEAFF	TGTGCCAGCAGCCTGTACGGAACGAACACTGAAGCTTTCTTT
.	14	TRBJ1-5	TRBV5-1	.	CASSLDRPDQPQHF	TGCGCCAGCAGCCTGGACAGACCTGATCAGCCCCAGCATTTT
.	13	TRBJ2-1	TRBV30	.	CAWTSISYNEQFF	TGTGCCTGGACTTCGATCTCCTACAATGAGCAGTTCTTC
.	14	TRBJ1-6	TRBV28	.	CASSLRARNSPLHF	TGTGCCAGCAGTCTCCGGGCCCGGAATTCACCCCTCCACTTT
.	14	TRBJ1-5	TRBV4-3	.	CASSFDSSDQPQHF	TGCGCCAGCAGTTTCGACAGCTCCGATCAGCCCCAGCATTTT
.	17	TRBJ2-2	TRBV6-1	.	CASSEAGRGTNTGELFF	TGTGCCAGCAGTGAAGCTGGCAGAGGGACGAACACCGGGGAGCTGTTTTTT